The 7 T cell receptor beta chains below were found in one sample sequenced in a study of cytomegalovirus exposure and HLA in healthy donors. This table comes from immunoSEQ multiplex PCR, and its TCRdb copy is limited to in-frame clones, with some not included. The data show tens of thousands of clones, 80% to 90% seen once. Sequencing was performed on PBMCs. Every receptor here comes from a young woman in good health and CMV-seropositive.

This chain uses TRBV11-2 with TRBJ2-5; the match to TRBD2 covers 8 bases. Germline CDR1 SGHAT, CDR2 FQNNGV. This CDR3 is 14 amino acids long. V lost 3 bases and J lost 4; bases outside the gene matches: 4. The DNA for the CDR3 is TGTGCCAGCAGCTTTGCGGCGGGGGGAGAGACCCAGTACTTC. Translated, it gives CASSFAAGGETQYF.

The genes are TRBV19 and TRBJ2-1, with TRBD2 matching 9 bases. The V gene's germline CDR1 is LNHDA and CDR2 SQIVND (reference sequence). The CDR3 has 15 amino acids. After removal of 7 bases from V and 4 bases from J, the junction contained 8 bases not matched to a gene. The chain's CDR3 is CASTKYAGGYNEQFF. DNA for the CDR3: TGTGCCAGTACCAAATACGCGGGGGGGTACAATGAGCAGTTCTTC.

Only one count was recorded for this clone. The chain joins TRBV5-1 to TRBJ2-2; D gene unclear. Germline-derived CDR1 and CDR2 are SGHRS and YFSETQ. V was clipped by 4 bases and J by 6 bases, with 13 bases between them. The CDR3 spans 14 residues. DNA of the CDR3: TGCGCCAGCAGCCCCGTCCAGGTTCCCGGGGAGCTGTTTTTT. Encoded protein: CASSPVQVPGELFF.

The chain combines TRBV5-4 with TRBJ1-5, with D possibly being TRBD1 (5 bases). The CDR3 is made up of 14 amino acids. In germline, CDR1 is SGHNT, CDR2 YYREEE (reference sequence). V lost 0 bases to trimming and J lost 1 base, with 5 bases between them. This CDR3 reads CASSLDRSNQPQHF. Here the CDR3 DNA reads TGTGCCAGCAGCTTGGACAGGAGCAATCAGCCCCAGCATTTT.

The chain couples TRBV5-8 to TRBJ2-7; a weak D match, TRBD1 (7 bases). Looked up from germline, CDR1 is SGHTS and CDR2 is YDEGEE. The CDR3 runs to 16 residues. Trimming took 3 bases from V and 5 from J, leaving 21 bases between them. In DNA form, the CDR3 reads TGTGCCAGCAGCTGGAGAGATACCGACAGGGAGGACGAGCAGTACTTC. As protein: CASSWRDTDREDEQYF.

The rearrangement uses TRBV10-3 and TRBJ1-5, with D possibly being TRBD1 (5 bases). The CDR3 length is 14 residues. In germline, CDR1 is ENHRY, CDR2 SYGVKD. V was cut by 6 bases and J by 6 bases, with 15 bases left in between. CDR3 DNA sequence: TGTGCCATCAGCGAGGGGAGGGAGGGTCAGCCCCAGCATTTT. Translated, it gives CAISEGREGQPQHF.

This chain uses TRBV5-6 with TRBJ1-2, with D tentatively TRBD1 (5 bases). Germline V gives CDR1 SGHDT, CDR2 YYEEEE. The CDR3 sequence is 12 residues long. Deletions cut 4 bases from V and 5 bases from J, with 9 bases between. The CDR3 is CASSTDIYGYTF. CDR3 nucleotides: TGTGCCAGCAGCACGGACATTTATGGCTACACCTTC.